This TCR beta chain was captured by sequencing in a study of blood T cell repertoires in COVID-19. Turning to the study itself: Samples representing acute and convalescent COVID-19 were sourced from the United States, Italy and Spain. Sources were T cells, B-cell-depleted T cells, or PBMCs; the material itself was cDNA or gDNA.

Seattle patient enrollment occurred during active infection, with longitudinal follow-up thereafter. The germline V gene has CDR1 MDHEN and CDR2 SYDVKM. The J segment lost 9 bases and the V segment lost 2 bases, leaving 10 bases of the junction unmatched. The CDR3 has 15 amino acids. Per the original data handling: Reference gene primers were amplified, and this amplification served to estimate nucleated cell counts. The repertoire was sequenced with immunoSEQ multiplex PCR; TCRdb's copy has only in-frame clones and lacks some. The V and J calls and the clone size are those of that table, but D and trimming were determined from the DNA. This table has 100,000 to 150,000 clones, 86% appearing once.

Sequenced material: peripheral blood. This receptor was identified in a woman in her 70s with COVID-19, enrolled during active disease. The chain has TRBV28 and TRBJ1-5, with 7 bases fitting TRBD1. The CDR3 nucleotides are TGTGCCAGCAGTTTAAACAGGGGCCTTGAAGGGCCCCAGCATTTT. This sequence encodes CASSLNRGLEGPQHF.